These 10 T cell receptor beta chains share one sample of origin, sequenced in a study of blood T cell repertoires in COVID-19. This table comes from immunoSEQ multiplex PCR, and its TCRdb copy is limited to in-frame clones, with some not included. The table shows approximately 62,000 clones, with roughly 80% occurring only once. Sequences were obtained from peripheral blood. The receptor set was obtained from a woman in her fifties or sixties with active or convalescent COVID-19.

The gene calls are TRBV5-5 and TRBJ2-5; 8 bases fit TRBD1. This CDR3 has 14 residues. Germline CDR1 SGHKS, CDR2 YYEKEE (reference sequence). The trim removed 3 bases at V and 7 bases at J, leaving 8 bases unmatched. CDR3 residues: CASSSGQDGLTQYF. CDR3 nucleotide sequence: TGTGCCAGCAGCTCGGGACAGGATGGGTTGACCCAGTACTTC.

The rearrangement joins TRBV5-4 to TRBJ2-1; 8 nucleotides align to TRBD2. This CDR3 spans 18 amino acids. V was pared by 2 bases and J by 0 bases, with 10 bases of the junction left unmatched. The germline CDR1 and CDR2 sequences are SGHNT and YYREEE (reference sequence). Written as DNA, the CDR3 is TGTGCCAGCAGCTTAGGTAGCGGGACCCCTAGCTCCTACAATGAGCAGTTCTTC. Residues: CASSLGSGTPSSYNEQFF.

V gene TRBV6-5 combines with J gene TRBJ2-1, with 10 positions matching TRBD2. CDR1 is MNHEY and CDR2 is SVGAGI in the germline V gene. Trimming at V came to 4 bases and at J to 5 bases, leaving 5 bases not matched to a gene. CDR3 length equals 15 residues. In DNA, the CDR3 is TGTGCCAGCAGTTTTGGGGGACTAGCGAACAATGAGCAGTTCTTC. Translated: CASSFGGLANNEQFF.

The V call is TRBV18, the J call TRBJ2-2; the D gene is possibly TRBD2 (5 bases). Germline V gives CDR1 KGHSH, CDR2 LQKENI. V was pared by 0 bases and J by 6 bases, with 5 bases between. There are 13 residues in the CDR3. The DNA for the CDR3 is TGTGCCAGCTCACCACCTAGCGCCGGGGAGCTGTTTTTT. Its translation: CASSPPSAGELFF. Full variable domain (remainder filled in from reference TRBV18 and TRBJ2-2): NAGVMQNPRHLVRRRGQEARLRCSPMKGHSHVYWYRQLPEEGLKFMVYLQKENIIDESGMPKERFSAEFPKEGPSILRIQQVVRGDSAAYFCASSPPSAGELFFGEGSRLTVL.

The V call is TRBV30, the J call TRBJ1-6, with D uncertain. Germline V gene sequence: CDR1 GTSNPN, CDR2 SVGIG (reference sequence). CDR3 length: 14 residues. Trimming removed 5 bases from V and 4 bases from J, with 12 bases in between. As DNA, the CDR3 is TGTGCCTGGGGTTTAAGGAGGTATAATTCACCCCTCCACTTT. Translation gives CAWGLRRYNSPLHF. Full variable domain (remainder filled in from reference TRBV30 and TRBJ1-6): SQTIHQWPATLVQPVGSPLSLECTVEGTSNPNLYWYRQAAGRGLQLLFYSVGIGQISSEVPQNLSASRPQDRQFILSSKKLLLSDSGFYLCAWGLRRYNSPLHFGNGTRLTVT.

This chain uses TRBV11-2 with TRBJ1-2, with no clear D. This CDR3 comprises 15 residues. Germline V gene sequence: CDR1 SGHAT, CDR2 FQNNGV. Between the trimmed V and J ends, which lost 6 bases and 0 bases, there was a span of 14 bases. The CDR3 DNA is TGTGCCAGCAGGCCGAGTTGGACTGCTAACTATGGCTACACCTTC. The encoded protein is CASRPSWTANYGYTF.

The J gene is TRBJ1-2, the V gene TRBV6-6; maybe TRBD1 (6 bases). The CDR3 covers 14 residues. Germline V lookup: CDR1 MNHNY, CDR2 SVGAGI (reference sequence). Trimming stripped 2 bases from V and 3 bases from J, with 10 bases between. In nucleotides, the CDR3 is TGTGCCAGCAGTTACGTACAGGGAGACTATGGCTACACCTTC. Translated: CASSYVQGDYGYTF.

V is TRBV2 and J is TRBJ2-5; TRBD1 matches at 8 bases. CDR3 length: 13 amino acids. The V gene end was trimmed by 5 bases and the J gene end by 5 bases; junction bases not matched to a gene: 4. CDR1 SNHLY and CDR2 FYNNEI come from the germline V gene. Written as DNA, the CDR3 is TGTGCCAGCAGTCGACAGGGGAAGGAGACCCAGTACTTC. Translating it yields CASSRQGKETQYF.

The chain is built from TRBV12-5 and TRBJ2-1; the match to TRBD1 covers 11 bases. Trimming cost V 5 bases and J 6 bases; bases outside gene matches: 6. The CDR3 consists of 15 residues. Germline loops: CDR1 LGHNT, CDR2 FRNRAP. Written as DNA, the CDR3 is TGTGCTAGTGGTCCTGGGACAGGGGGTTCCAATGAGCAGTTCTTC. This sequence encodes CASGPGTGGSNEQFF.

This clone was counted a few times. V gene TRBV5-1 combines with J gene TRBJ2-7; 9 bases are a match to TRBD2. This CDR3 has 15 residues. Germline V gives CDR1 SGHRS, CDR2 YFSETQ. J lost 3 bases, V lost 3 bases, and 7 bases had no gene match. The CDR3 loop reads CASSSESSGIYEQYF. For the CDR3, the DNA is TGCGCCAGCAGCTCGGAGTCTAGCGGGATCTACGAGCAGTACTTC.